This T cell receptor beta chain was captured by sequencing in a study of CD8+CD57+ T cells in acquired aplastic anemia (dated by TCRdb to the late 2010s). For the study in its entirety: Extracted DNA from sorted CD4+ and CD8+ cells averaged around 3.4 ug, ranging from about 0.17 to 30 ug. A CD8+CD57+ expansion meant a frequency higher than the mean frequency seen in healthy subjects. Results the study describes overall, beyond this receptor: Roughly 30 CD8+ CDR3 sequences were shared between patients and controls but appeared highly expressed in patients and within their immunodominant clones. Between patients and healthy controls, no significant difference in CD8+ Simpson's diversity was found (P=0.060).

CDR1 is given as SGHTA and CDR2 as FQGTGA, both from the germline V gene. Spanning cysteine to phenylalanine, the CDR3 consists of 14 amino acids. Of all the DNA, just the CDR3 is kept, 42 bases in frame from base 1. Relative to germline, V is missing 5 bases and J is missing 7 bases, with 5 bases of the junction outside any gene match. The patients picked for sequencing were ones in whom flow cytometry had shown an expansion of CD8+CD57+ cells. Severe acquired aplastic anemia was diagnosed in all patients according to International Study of Aplastic Anemia and Agranulocytosis and Camitta criteria. No patient had received any therapy when blood was sampled. In this study, sorted CD4+ and CD8+ T cells from the blood of healthy subjects and of severe aplastic anemia patients had their TCR repertoires deep-sequenced. Patients were enrolled under clinicaltrials.gov protocols 00001620, 01623167, 00001397, 00071045, 00081523 and 00961064 in the USA. Ficoll-Paque density gradient centrifugation was used to isolate peripheral blood mononuclear cells. Before DNA extraction, CD4+ and CD8+ T cells were sorted by FACS or by magnetic beads.

Genomic DNA served as template for TCR beta VDJ combination and CDR3 sequence profiling. TCR repertoire sequencing was run on an Illumina HiSeq 2000. The study's own analysis went as follows. Repertoires were assessed using TRBV/TRBJ rearrangement plots, CDR3 size and DJ length profiles, and Simpson's diversity index. The immunodominant clone was defined as the most abundant DNA sequence in deep sequencing data. CDR3 amino acid sequences were checked for sharing across subjects and were also compared against the VDJdb database and published repertoires. The public sequencing data were trimmed at Q25 with fastp and processed into clonotypes with MiXCR by TCRdb, which kept only in-frame beta chains. Entries are consolidated by CDR3 protein sequence, retaining the most common genes and DNA. TCRdb's processing, not the authors' own work, is the source of the V and J calls. The sample yields 250,000 to 350,000 distinct CDR3 sequences; about three fifths were counted once. The top ten constitute 1.3% of the sample.

Turning to this clonotype: Its specific antigen is unknown. The record has no base qualities; no much larger clone is one base away.

This receptor was identified in a human donor with aplastic anemia. This receptor chain uses TRBV7-3 and TRBJ2-5; the junction holds 12 bases that match TRBD1. The material sequenced was sorted CD4+, CD8+, or CD8+CD57+ T cells (not recorded which) from PBMCs. The CDR3 region: CASSPGQGAGTQYF. The DNA sequence reads TGTGCCAGCAGCCCGGGACAGGGGGCTGGGACCCAGTACTTC.